Shown below are 13 T cell receptor beta chains from a single sample sequenced in a study of cytomegalovirus exposure and HLA in healthy donors. The data were produced by immunoSEQ multiplex PCR, yet TCRdb's version contains in-frame clones alone and is incomplete. The data show 100,000 to 150,000 clones, with 90% to 97% seen just once and 1.7% held by the top ten. The sequenced material came from PBMCs. The receptors were gathered from a man between 18 and 29 years old in good health and CMV-seronegative.

The chain has TRBV7-9 and TRBJ2-1, with TRBD2 matching 7 bases. Germline V gene lookup returns CDR1 SEHNR and CDR2 FQNEAQ (reference sequence). The ends lost 7 bases at V and 0 bases at J; junction bases unmatched: 9. CDR3 size: 16 residues. The CDR3 nucleotides are TGTGCCAGCACCATAGCGGGCCAGAGCTCCTACAATGAGCAGTTCTTC. This sequence encodes CASTIAGQSSYNEQFF. Full variable domain (missing parts from reference TRBV7-9 and TRBJ2-1): DTGVSQNPRHKITKRGQNVTFRCDPISEHNRLYWYRQTLGQGPEFLTYFQNEAQLEKSRLLSDRFSAERPKGSFSTLEIQRTEQGDSAMYLCASTIAGQSSYNEQFFGPGTRLTVL.

The chain has TRBV9 and TRBJ2-6, with TRBD2 as a possible D gene (6 bases). V lost 9 bases, J lost 2 bases, and 24 bases lay in between. Germline lookup yields CDR1 SGDLS and CDR2 YYNGEE. The CDR3 contains 18 residues. The CDR3 DNA reads as TGTGCCACATCTCGGGGAGGTCAGATGTCCGCTGGGGCCAACGTCCTGACTTTC. The encoded protein is CATSRGGQMSAGANVLTF.

As to this clone: An end of the junction does not agree with germline; a read error may underlie this. The V gene is TRBV7-3, the J gene TRBJ1-2; 10 bases match TRBD1. This CDR3 has 13 amino acids. The germline V gene encodes CDR1 SGHTA and CDR2 FQGTGA. CDR3 bases: TGTGCCAGCAGCCCCCATCGGGACAGGGGCCTCGCCTTC. As protein: CASSPHRDRGLAF.

This rearrangement joins TRBV4-1 to TRBJ2-2, with D perhaps TRBD2 (6 bases). V dropped 4 bases and J dropped 2 bases, with 14 bases sitting between them. The germline V gene encodes CDR1 MGHRA and CDR2 YSYEKL. This CDR3 comprises 16 residues. CDR3 loop: CASSLFRDSNTGELFF. For the CDR3, the DNA is TGCGCCAGCAGCCTATTCCGGGACTCCAACACCGGGGAGCTGTTTTTT.

The chain joins TRBV27 to TRBJ2-1; 13 bases fit TRBD2. Germline lookup yields CDR1 MNHEY and CDR2 SMNVEV (reference sequence). There are 15 residues in the CDR3. The trim removed 7 bases at V and 6 bases at J, leaving 6 bases unmatched. The CDR3 DNA reads TGTGCCAGCAACACCCGGACTAGCGGGAGCAATGAGCAGTTCTTC. It is translated as CASNTRTSGSNEQFF.

The chain couples TRBV30 to TRBJ2-1; 9 bases match TRBD2. The ends lost 5 bases at V and 8 bases at J; junction bases unmatched: 4. CDR1 is GTSNPN, CDR2 SVGIG, per germline (reference sequence). The CDR3 runs to 12 residues. CDR3 loop: CAWSSGDYEQFF. In DNA, the CDR3 is TGTGCCTGGTCTAGCGGGGATTATGAGCAGTTCTTC.

The chain combines TRBV5-6 with TRBJ2-2, with 8 bases that match TRBD1. The J segment lost 1 base and the V segment lost 8 bases, leaving 10 bases of the junction unmatched. Germline-derived CDR1 and CDR2 are SGHDT and YYEEEE. The CDR3 sequence is 16 residues long. CDR3 coding DNA: TGTGCCAGTCTTCCCTTAGGGACAGGGAACACCGGGGAGCTGTTTTTT. It translates to CASLPLGTGNTGELFF.

In this sample, this clone turned up once. V gene TRBV18 combines with J gene TRBJ1-2; possibly TRBD1 for D (5 bases). The CDR3 contains 13 residues. Trimming cost V 2 bases and J 7 bases, with 11 bases left between them. CDR1 is KGHSH, CDR2 LQKENI, per germline. The CDR3 region has the DNA TGTGCCAGCTCACCAGATGGGGCCTCTGGCTACACCTTC. This codes for CASSPDGASGYTF.

The chain links TRBV18 to TRBJ1-5, with TRBD1 matching 7 bases. V dropped 2 bases and J dropped 4; count of bases not matched to a gene: 8. CDR3 length equals 16 residues. Germline CDR1 and CDR2: KGHSH and LQKENI. CDR3 protein: CASSPSRTGGNQPQHF. In nucleotides, the CDR3 is TGTGCCAGCTCACCATCCCGGACAGGTGGGAATCAGCCCCAGCATTTT.

V usage is TRBV7-9 and J usage is TRBJ1-1; TRBD1 is a possible D gene (5 bases). This CDR3 has 14 amino acids. Germline V CDR1 and CDR2: SEHNR, FQNEAQ (reference sequence). Deletions cut 0 bases from V and 10 bases from J, with 15 bases between. The chain's CDR3 is CASSLALWGVGAFF. The CDR3 DNA follows: TGTGCCAGCAGCTTAGCGCTGTGGGGGGTGGGAGCTTTCTTT.

This clone was seen just once. This rearrangement joins TRBV18 to TRBJ1-1; 8 bases match TRBD1. This CDR3 has 15 residues. Trimming took 2 bases from V and 2 from J; bases not matched to a gene: 4. Germline CDR1 and CDR2: KGHSH and LQKENI. In nucleotides, the CDR3 is TGTGCCAGCTCACCAGACAGGGGTCATAACACTGAAGCTTTCTTT. It codes for CASSPDRGHNTEAFF.

This clone appeared once. The chain employs TRBV28 and TRBJ2-5, with 10 bases fitting TRBD2. This CDR3 is built from 16 residues. After removal of 3 bases from V and 7 bases from J, the junction contained 11 bases not matched to a gene. Germline CDR1 and CDR2: MDHEN and SYDVKM. The CDR3 is CASSFGLAGVPVTQYF. As DNA, the CDR3 is TGTGCCAGCAGTTTTGGGCTAGCGGGAGTGCCGGTGACCCAGTACTTC.

The gene calls are TRBV4-1 and TRBJ1-1; unclear D gene. Trimming shortened V by 4 bases and J by 7 bases, and 13 bases separated the two germline ends. CDR1 is MGHRA and CDR2 is YSYEKL in the germline V gene. This CDR3 is 13 amino acids long. The CDR3 nucleotides read TGCGCCAGCAGCCCTCAAGTGGCGGTTGAAGCTTTCTTT. This codes for CASSPQVAVEAFF.